The next 29 T cell receptor beta chains were all read from a single sample in a study of low-dose radiotherapy and immunotherapy resistance in tumors. Documented time point: before trial treatment. With TRAV- and TRBV-specific primers, first-strand cDNA was made, covering the alpha and beta chains. The authors amplified TCRs for 20 to 25 PCR cycles with a constant-region primer and a V-primer adapter. Each CDR3 protein is one row after TCRdb ran MiXCR on the reads. The sample holds approximately 84,000 distinct CDR3 sequences, around 17% seen once. The sample consisted of PBMCs, taken before treatment. The receptor set was obtained from a male donor with prostate cancer.

At least ten counts were recorded for this clonotype. This sequence joins TRBV6-2 or TRBV6-3 and TRBJ2-2, with D possibly matching TRBD2 (5 bases). CDR1 MNHEY and CDR2 SVGEGT come from the germline V gene. V was clipped by 2 bases and J by 3 bases, with 7 bases between them. The CDR3 extends over 14 amino acids. CDR3 bases: TGTGCCAGCAGTTACACTAGAGACACCGGGGAGCTGTTTTTT. Amino acids: CASSYTRDTGELFF.

This clonotype came up many times. The V call is TRBV18, the J call TRBJ2-6; TRBD1 is a possible D gene (6 bases). There are 15 residues in the CDR3. V lost 4 bases and J 0 bases, leaving 7 bases between the germline ends. Germline V lookup: CDR1 KGHSH, CDR2 LQKENI. The CDR3 DNA reads as TGTGCCAGCTCACGACAGGACTCTGGGGCCAACGTCCTGACTTTC. As protein: CASSRQDSGANVLTF. The full variable domain, its missing parts supplied by reference TRBV18 and TRBJ2-6, is NAGVMQNPRHLVRRRGQEARLRCSPMKGHSHVYWYRQLPEEGLKFMVYLQKENIIDESGMPKERFSAEFPKEGPSILRIQQVVRGDSAAYFCASSRQDSGANVLTFGAGSRLTVL.

This clonotype was seen ten or more times. The CDR3 sequence is CASSLGRGNPYNEQFF. CDR3 DNA: TGCGCCAGCAGCTTGGGCAGGGGGAACCCTTACAATGAGCAGTTCTTC. V gene TRBV5-1 combines with J gene TRBJ2-1; 7 nucleotides align to TRBD1. The CDR3 has 16 amino acids. CDR1 and CDR2 from the germline V gene are SGHRS and YFSETQ. The junction had 7 bases not matched to a gene; V was cut back by 0 bases and J by 4 bases.

In its sample, this clonotype was seen many times. The chain recombines TRBV19 with TRBJ1-6; no clear D. Germline V lookup: CDR1 LNHDA, CDR2 SQIVND (reference sequence). V lost 0 bases and J lost 9, with 6 bases in between. The CDR3 has 13 amino acids. As DNA, the CDR3 is TGTGCCAGTAGTATAGATCCAACTTCACCCCTCCACTTT. Amino acids: CASSIDPTSPLHF.

This clonotype was counted many times. This rearrangement joins TRBV3-1 to TRBJ2-5; 7 nucleotides align to TRBD1. Germline trimming cut 4 bases from V and 4 bases from J; bases unmatched to any gene: 12. Germline loops: CDR1 LGHDT, CDR2 YNNKEL (reference sequence). The CDR3 extends over 16 amino acids. CDR3 bases: TGTGCCAGCAGCCCAGCTTCGACAGGGCGGCGAGAGACCCAGTACTTC. Amino acid sequence: CASSPASTGRRETQYF.

The sample holds many counts of this clonotype. A junction boundary mismatches the germline segment, possibly from a read error. This chain uses TRBV5-1 with TRBJ1-2; 10 bases line up with TRBD1. From germline, CDR1 is SGHRS and CDR2 YFSETQ. The CDR3 has 16 residues. DNA of the CDR3: TGTGCCAGCAGCAAACTGACAGGGGGCGCCACGGCTGGCTACACCTTC. Its translation: CASSKLTGGATAGYTF.

As for this clonotype: With a far larger clone one base away, a read error is the likely cause. The chain combines TRBV18 with TRBJ2-5; 8 bases fit TRBD2. V lost 6 bases, J lost 11 bases, and 17 bases stayed unmatched. CDR3 length equals 15 residues. Per the germline V gene, CDR1 is KGHSH and CDR2 is LQKENI. The CDR3 bases are TGTGCCAGCTCCCGAGGAGCGGGGGTCCACAATGAGCAGTACTTC. Its protein is CASSRGAGVHNEQYF. The entire variable domain, with the rest obtained from reference TRBV18 and TRBJ2-5, is as follows: NAGVMQNPRHLVRRRGQEARLRCSPMKGHSHVYWYRQLPEEGLKFMVYLQKENIIDESGMPKERFSAEFPKEGPSILRIQQVVRGDSAAYFCASSRGAGVHNEQYFGPGTRLLVL.

This chain joins TRBV19 and TRBJ1-4, with D hard to call. CDR3 size: 14 residues. V gave up 3 bases and J gave up 3 bases, with 8 bases separating them. The germline V gene has CDR1 LNHDA and CDR2 SQIVND (reference sequence). CDR3 nucleotide sequence: TGTGCCAGTAGTATTCGTCGGGCTAATGAAAAACTGTTTTTT. This gives the protein CASSIRRANEKLFF.

This clonotype came up many times. The chain recombines TRBV11-2 with TRBJ2-3, with 10 bases aligning to TRBD1. Germline V gene data show CDR1 as SGHAT and CDR2 as FQNNGV. V dropped 4 bases and J dropped 4; count of bases not matched to a gene: 5. This CDR3 contains 15 residues. CDR3 nucleotides: TGTGCCAGCAGCTCCGGACAGGGGGGTGCAGATACGCAGTATTTT. It encodes CASSSGQGGADTQYF.

This clonotype appeared many times. The chain is built from TRBV12-3 or TRBV12-4 and TRBJ2-1, with 9 bases aligning to TRBD2. V lost 1 base and J lost 6; bases outside the gene matches: 7. The CDR3 is 16 residues long. The CDR3 loop reads CASSLGASGDLNEQFF. CDR3 sequence (DNA): TGTGCCAGCAGTTTAGGGGCTAGCGGGGATCTCAATGAGCAGTTCTTC.

This clonotype was seen many times. The chain is built from TRBV6-1 and TRBJ2-5, with 10 positions matching TRBD2. The CDR3 contains 15 residues. Germline CDR1 reads MNHNS; CDR2 reads SASEGT. J lost 4 bases, V lost 8 bases, and 10 bases had no gene match. The DNA of the CDR3 is TGTGCCAGCGGAAATAGCGGGGGGCCAGGAGAGACCCAGTACTTC. Its protein is CASGNSGGPGETQYF.

This clonotype was found many times. The J gene is TRBJ1-1, the V gene TRBV11-1; the D is unclear. Germline CDR1 reads SGHAT; CDR2 reads FQDESV (reference sequence). The CDR3 covers 13 residues. V was clipped by 5 bases and J by 1 base, with 8 bases between them. CDR3 nucleotides: TGTGCCAGCAGCGACCGGCCGAACACTGAAGCTTTCTTT. It codes for CASSDRPNTEAFF.

This chain links TRBV5-1 with TRBJ2-1; D is perhaps TRBD1 (6 bases). CDR1 is SGHRS, CDR2 YFSETQ, per germline. The V end lost 3 bases, the J end lost 6 bases, and 16 bases lay between the germline ends. The CDR3 totals 15 residues. CDR3 sequence: CASSSRGSDGNEQFF. The CDR3 DNA follows: TGCGCCAGCAGCTCTAGGGGGTCAGATGGCAATGAGCAGTTCTTC.

Remarks on this clonotype: The junction differs from germline at one of its ends, possibly a read error. The V and J genes are TRBV7-7 and TRBJ2-5; unclear D gene. The CDR3 covers 13 residues. The germline V gene has CDR1 SSHAT and CDR2 FNYEAQ (reference sequence). The CDR3 DNA reads TGTGCTAGCAGCTCACAGATCCAAGAGACCCAGTACTTC. Amino acid sequence: CASSSQIQETQYF.

The table lists this clonotype with many counts. This chain connects TRBV5-1 to TRBJ2-1; 8 bases map to TRBD2. This CDR3 is 15 amino acids long. CDR1 is SGHRS and CDR2 is YFSETQ in the germline V gene. Germline trimming cut 4 bases from V and 6 bases from J; bases unmatched to any gene: 9. CDR3 in DNA: TGCGCCAGCAGCCTCCTTGCGGGGGGCCCCAATGAGCAGTTCTTC. Its translation is CASSLLAGGPNEQFF.

This clonotype was seen ten or more times. The J gene is TRBJ2-7, the V gene TRBV21-1; the D call of TRBD1 is as the table states it, not checked on the DNA. TRBV21-1 is a pseudogene locus. The CDR3 has 15 amino acids. The CDR3: CASSCQGAEDYEQYF. In nucleotides, the CDR3 is TGTGCCAGCAGCTGCCAGGGGGCCGAGGACTACGAGCAGTACTTC.

V gene TRBV20-1 combines with J gene TRBJ1-1; D is ambiguous. The V end lost 1 base, the J end lost 10 bases, and 19 bases lay between the germline ends. The CDR3 totals 14 residues. Germline loops: CDR1 DFQATT, CDR2 SNEGSKA (reference sequence). The CDR3 region is CSARVSGQVMGAFF. The CDR3 bases are TGCAGTGCTAGAGTTAGTGGGCAGGTCATGGGAGCTTTCTTT.

In this sample, this clonotype turned up many times. The chain carries TRBV30 and TRBJ2-2; a weak D match, TRBD2 (7 bases). The CDR3 is 15 amino acids. Germline CDR1 GTSNPN, CDR2 SVGIG (reference sequence). Trimming pared 3 bases from V and 4 bases from J, leaving 15 bases between. The CDR3 spells CAWSIGGLSTGELFF. The CDR3 nucleotides read TGTGCCTGGAGCATCGGGGGGCTGAGCACCGGGGAGCTGTTTTTT.

This clonotype was seen many times. J is TRBJ1-1 and V is TRBV7-6, with D hard to call. Germline assignment: CDR1 SGHVS and CDR2 FNYEAQ. This CDR3 has 12 amino acids. V was clipped by 2 bases and J by 0 bases, with 1 base between them. The CDR3, as DNA: TGTGCCAGCAGCTTATTGAACACTGAAGCTTTCTTT. The encoded protein is CASSLLNTEAFF. The full variable domain, completed using reference TRBV7-6 and TRBJ1-1, is GAGVSQSPRYKVTKRGQDVALRCDPISGHVSLYWYRQALGQGPEFLTYFNYEAQQDKSGLPNDRFSAERPEGSISTLTIQRTEQRDSAMYRCASSLLNTEAFFGQGTRLTVV.

The sample holds many counts of this clonotype. V and J are TRBV5-5 and TRBJ1-1; tentative D call: TRBD1 (6 bases). The CDR3 consists of 14 residues. From germline, CDR1 is SGHKS and CDR2 YYEKEE (reference sequence). The V end was cut by 6 bases, the J end by 1 base, with 13 bases between. CDR3 region: CASNQGQGNTEAFF. For the CDR3, the DNA is TGTGCCAGCAATCAGGGGCAGGGGAACACTGAAGCTTTCTTT.

This clonotype was observed at least ten times. The chain employs TRBV6-1 and TRBJ2-5; D is perhaps TRBD1 or TRBD2 (5 bases each). This CDR3 has 15 amino acids. The germline V gene encodes CDR1 MNHNS and CDR2 SASEGT. V was cut by 6 bases and J by 1 base, with 15 bases left in between. The CDR3 region has the DNA TGTGCCAGCAGCCCGGGACGGCGAACCCAAGAGACCCAGTACTTC. It yields the protein CASSPGRRTQETQYF.

This chain connects TRBV5-6 to TRBJ2-5, with 8 positions matching TRBD1. V shed 10 bases and J 0 bases; nucleotides not matched to a gene: 14. This CDR3 has 16 residues. Germline V gives CDR1 SGHDT, CDR2 YYEEEE. This chain's CDR3 is CAGSLQGEAYQETQYF. DNA for the CDR3: TGTGCCGGTTCGTTACAGGGGGAGGCGTACCAAGAGACCCAGTACTTC.

This clonotype came up many times. The chain has TRBV3-1 and TRBJ1-6, with D hard to call. The CDR3 totals 11 residues. The germline CDR1 and CDR2 sequences are LGHDT and YNNKEL (reference sequence). Trimming shortened V by 4 bases and J by 8 bases, and 3 bases separated the two germline ends. The CDR3 coding sequence is TGTGCCAGCAGCCGAGATTCACCCCTCCACTTT. The encoded protein is CASSRDSPLHF.

This clonotype has at least ten counts. The chain has TRBV6-2 or TRBV6-3 and TRBJ2-7, with 13 bases fitting TRBD2. This CDR3 is built from 16 residues. Germline trimming cut 6 bases from V and 0 bases from J; bases unmatched to any gene: 5. From germline, CDR1 is MNHEY and CDR2 SVGEGT. The CDR3 sequence is CASSPGLAGASYEQYF. The CDR3, as DNA: TGTGCCAGCAGCCCCGGACTAGCGGGGGCCTCCTACGAGCAGTACTTC.

This clonotype has a count of ten or more. The chain links TRBV5-1 to TRBJ2-7; D may be TRBD1 (6 bases). This CDR3 is 14 amino acids long. Germline V lookup: CDR1 SGHRS, CDR2 YFSETQ. V gave up 4 bases and J gave up 3 bases, with 14 bases separating them. This chain's CDR3 is CASSTGPGDYEQYF. The CDR3, as DNA: TGCGCCAGCAGCACGGGTCCAGGGGACTACGAGCAGTACTTC.

The gene calls are TRBV10-3 and TRBJ1-6; no clear D. The V end was cut by 1 base, the J end by 9 bases, with 16 bases between. The CDR3 consists of 16 residues. The germline V gene has CDR1 ENHRY and CDR2 SYGVKD. Here the CDR3 reads CAISEYRAAEGSPLHF. The CDR3, as DNA: TGTGCCATCAGTGAGTACCGGGCAGCCGAGGGTTCACCCCTCCACTTT.

About this clonotype itself: This could be a read error, since a much larger clone is one nucleotide away. The CDR3 sequence is CASSLSTDRGKVNSPLHF. The CDR3 coding sequence is TGTGCCAGCAGCTTATCAACCGACAGGGGGAAAGTGAATTCACCCCTCCACTTT. The chain has TRBV5-8 and TRBJ1-6, with 9 bases aligning to TRBD1. In germline, CDR1 is SGHTS, CDR2 YDEGEE. The CDR3 covers 18 residues. Trimming took 2 bases from V and 7 from J; bases not matched to a gene: 13.

This clonotype was found many times. The chain uses TRBV20-1 and TRBJ2-5; D remains unclear. Germline CDR1 reads DFQATT; CDR2 reads SNEGSKA (reference sequence). CDR3 length: 14 residues. The ends were cut back, 0 bases at V and 4 bases at J, with 12 bases in the middle. The DNA of the CDR3 is TGCAGTGCTAGAGATGGGAAGGCAGCAGAGACCCAGTACTTC. Encoded protein: CSARDGKAAETQYF.

This clonotype was picked up a small number of times. V and J are TRBV7-3 and TRBJ2-5; either TRBD1 or TRBD2 may supply D (5 bases each). Germline V CDR1 and CDR2: SGHTA, FQGTGA. The CDR3 loop spans 13 amino acids. V lost 5 bases and J lost 2, with 9 bases in between. The CDR3 region is CASSQGVQETQYF. The DNA for the CDR3 is TGTGCCAGCAGCCAGGGAGTGCAAGAGACCCAGTACTTC.